What follows are 21 T cell receptor beta chains derived from one specimen sequenced in a study of T cell repertoires in cytomegalovirus infection. The antigens for these receptors are not known. TCRdb re-derived calls from the reads in MiXCR, one entry per CDR3 protein. The sample holds some 920,000 distinct CDR3 sequences, about a third seen once. Specimen: cultured CD8+ T cells from PBMCs, collected from culture after CMV antigen stimulation. Receptors originate from a human donor in good health (CMV status not recorded). Some clones in this sample may be carry-over from other donors' samples.

The genes are TRBV24-1 and TRBJ2-5; D gene uncertain. With 3 bases removed from V and 7 bases from J, the gap between germline ends came to 11 bases. The CDR3 has 13 residues. Germline assignment: CDR1 KGHDR and CDR2 SFDVKD. DNA for the CDR3: TGTGCCACCAGTGATAAGATTTTCGGGACCCAGTACTTC. It yields the protein CATSDKIFGTQYF.

This clonotype showed up just a few times. This rearrangement joins TRBV20-1 to TRBJ2-1; D gene unclear. The CDR3 spans 15 residues. Germline CDR1 and CDR2: DFQATT and SNEGSKA (reference sequence). V was shortened by 0 bases and J by 0 bases, with 9 bases between the two germline ends. Here the CDR3 reads CSARDRISSYNEQFF. Written as DNA, the CDR3 is TGCAGTGCTAGAGACCGGATTAGCTCCTACAATGAGCAGTTCTTC.

Points on this clonotype: Its ends do not fully match the called genes, so a read error is possible. The V call is TRBV6-5, the J call TRBJ2-5; D possibly corresponds to TRBD2 (5 bases). This CDR3 comprises 14 residues. Germline lookup yields CDR1 MNHEY and CDR2 SVGAGI. The CDR3 sequence: CASSSTRGQETRYF. The CDR3 bases are TGTGCCAGCAGCTCCACCCGGGGTCAAGAGACCCGGTACTTC.

This clonotype has more than one count but fewer than ten. The rearrangement uses TRBV6-1 and TRBJ2-7; D is perhaps TRBD2 (6 bases). CDR3 size: 14 residues. The V end was cut by 3 bases, the J end by 0 bases, with 9 bases between. Germline CDR1 reads MNHNS; CDR2 reads SASEGT. This CDR3 reads CASSETRSSYEQYF. The CDR3 coding sequence is TGTGCCAGCAGTGAGACTAGGAGCTCCTACGAGCAGTACTTC.

V gene TRBV2 combines with J gene TRBJ1-2; a possible D gene is TRBD1 (6 bases). This CDR3 spans 14 amino acids. Trimming pared 6 bases from V and 6 bases from J, leaving 17 bases between. CDR1 is SNHLY and CDR2 is FYNNEI in the germline V gene. In nucleotides, the CDR3 is TGTGCCAGCAGGATGGAGGGGACACCGAATGGCTACACCTTC. It specifies CASRMEGTPNGYTF.

This clonotype was recorded a few times. The chain employs TRBV7-9 and TRBJ2-2; TRBD1 aligns across 8 bases. V lost 5 bases and J lost 0; bases outside the gene matches: 8. This CDR3 has 17 residues. The V gene's germline CDR1 is SEHNR and CDR2 FQNEAQ (reference sequence). The CDR3 DNA reads TGTGCCAGCAGCCAGACAGGGGTAGGCGCGAACACCGGGGAGCTGTTTTTT. Its translation: CASSQTGVGANTGELFF.

The rearrangement uses TRBV24-1 and TRBJ2-2; no clear D. Germline assignment: CDR1 KGHDR and CDR2 SFDVKD. The CDR3 is 16 residues long. V was cut by 2 bases and J by 0 bases, with 9 bases left in between. Here the CDR3 reads CATSDSDGPNTGELFF. The CDR3 DNA follows: TGTGCCACCAGTGATTCGGACGGTCCGAACACCGGGGAGCTGTTTTTT.

In its sample, this clonotype was seen a few times. The V and J genes are TRBV6-1 and TRBJ1-5; the match to TRBD1 covers 7 bases. Germline V CDR1 and CDR2: MNHNS, SASEGT. This CDR3 comprises 13 residues. Unmatched junction bases numbered 4, after V lost 4 bases and J lost 7 bases. The CDR3 nucleotides are TGTGCCAGCAGTGGATCAGGGGGACAGCCCCAGCATTTT. Its translation is CASSGSGGQPQHF.

The rearrangement links TRBV7-8 to TRBJ2-7; 7 bases agree with TRBD1. Trimming cost V 5 bases and J 5 bases; bases outside gene matches: 12. The CDR3 length is 15 residues. CDR1 SGHVS and CDR2 FQNEAQ come from the germline V gene. The CDR3 nucleotides are TGTGCCAGCAGCCCATTCGGACAGGTTGATAACGAGCAGTACTTC. Translation: CASSPFGQVDNEQYF.

This chain links TRBV9 with TRBJ1-5, with D uncertain. CDR1 is SGDLS, CDR2 YYNGEE, per germline. The CDR3 length is 15 residues. V lost 0 bases and J lost 6, with 13 bases in between. DNA of the CDR3: TGTGCCAGCAGCGTAGGGAGGGAGTACGGTCAGCCCCAGCATTTT. Translating gives CASSVGREYGQPQHF.

V is TRBV15 and J is TRBJ2-3; perhaps D is TRBD1 or TRBD2 (6 bases each). Germline CDR1 reads LNHNV; CDR2 reads YYDKDF (reference sequence). The V and J ends lost 4 bases and 0 bases respectively, with 11 bases between them. This CDR3 contains 15 residues. The CDR3 sequence: CATSTGDSSTDTQYF. CDR3 bases: TGTGCCACCAGCACAGGGGACTCGAGCACAGATACGCAGTATTTT.

This clonotype was recorded many times. V and J are TRBV7-2 and TRBJ2-5; 8 bases map to TRBD2. V gave up 6 bases and J gave up 4 bases; unmatched junction bases: 4. The CDR3 spans 13 residues. From germline, CDR1 is SGHTA and CDR2 FQGNSA. DNA for the CDR3: TGTGCCAGCAGTTTCGGACTAGCAGAGACCCAGTACTTC. Amino acids: CASSFGLAETQYF.

There are a few counts of this clonotype. V and J are TRBV4-1 and TRBJ2-1, with 9 bases aligning to TRBD1. The CDR3 extends over 16 amino acids. Per the germline V gene, CDR1 is MGHRA and CDR2 is YSYEKL. V was clipped by 0 bases and J by 4 bases; unmatched bases: 4. CDR3 residues: CASSQDWDRDYNEQFF. The DNA of the CDR3 is TGCGCCAGCAGCCAAGATTGGGACAGGGATTACAATGAGCAGTTCTTC.

The chain joins TRBV7-3 to TRBJ2-7; D perhaps matches TRBD1 (6 bases). V dropped 5 bases and J dropped 5 bases, with 16 bases sitting between them. Germline V gene data show CDR1 as SGHTA and CDR2 as FQGTGA. The CDR3 runs 14 residues. The CDR3 sequence: CASSHRQERHEQYF. In DNA, the CDR3 is TGTGCCAGCAGCCACCGACAGGAGCGACACGAGCAGTACTTC.

V gene TRBV12-3 or TRBV12-4 combines with J gene TRBJ1-5; no clear D. This CDR3 contains 17 residues. V lost 5 bases and J lost 0, with 17 bases in between. For the CDR3, the DNA is TGTGCCAGCAGTATGAGGAGCCTAGACCTTAGCAATCAGCCCCAGCATTTT. Protein product: CASSMRSLDLSNQPQHF.

The rearrangement joins TRBV19 to TRBJ2-2; 7 positions match TRBD1. There are 15 residues in the CDR3. The germline gives CDR1 LNHDA, CDR2 SQIVND (reference sequence). Trimming at V came to 3 bases and at J to 6 bases, leaving 7 bases not matched to a gene. DNA for the CDR3: TGTGCCAGTAGTATTGTCAGGGGGAAGGCCGGGGAGCTGTTTTTT. It codes for CASSIVRGKAGELFF.

This clonotype was observed at least ten times. The chain links TRBV7-9 to TRBJ2-1; tentatively, D is TRBD1 (6 bases). Germline V gives CDR1 SEHNR, CDR2 FQNEAQ (reference sequence). V was trimmed by 5 bases and J by 9 bases, leaving 20 bases between them. The CDR3 covers 15 residues. The CDR3 here is CASSPRTDRVGEQFF. CDR3 bases: TGTGCCAGCAGCCCCCGGACAGATAGAGTGGGTGAGCAGTTCTTC.

In the case of this clonotype: A much larger clonotype is one base distant, so this may be a read error. Here the CDR3 omits its conserved ending phenylalanine or tryptophan, so a read error is the likely source. The chain couples TRBV7-9 to TRBJ1-2; a weak D match, TRBD1 (6 bases). Germline lookup yields CDR1 SEHNR and CDR2 FQNEAQ (reference sequence). This CDR3 region has 15 residues. V shed 5 bases and J shed 5 bases, with 18 bases lying between them. CDR3 in amino acids: CASSIRQEEKYGYTI. The CDR3 DNA reads as TGTGCCAGCAGCATCCGACAGGAAGAGAAGTATGGCTACACCATC.

The chain recombines TRBV29-1 with TRBJ1-2; D gene ambiguous. Trimming removed 4 bases from V and 1 base from J, with 13 bases in between. Germline assignment: CDR1 SQVTM and CDR2 ANQGSEA. There are 14 residues in the CDR3. CDR3 in amino acids: CSVGSAESNYGYTF. The CDR3 bases are TGCAGCGTTGGATCGGCTGAGAGTAACTATGGCTACACCTTC. The full variable domain, its missing parts supplied by reference TRBV29-1 and TRBJ1-2, is SAVISQKPSRDICQRGTSLTIQCQVDSQVTMMFWYRQQPGQSLTLIATANQGSEATYESGFVIDKFPISRPNLTFSTLTVSNMSPEDSSIYLCSVGSAESNYGYTFGSGTRLTVV.

In the case of this clonotype: Because it lacks the conserved phenylalanine or tryptophan at the end, this CDR3 is likely a read error. The chain joins TRBV4-1 to TRBJ1-3; D gene unclear. The CDR3 is 16 residues long. Germline assignment: CDR1 MGHRA and CDR2 YSYEKL. Deletions cut 0 bases from V and 0 bases from J, with 9 bases between. The CDR3 sequence is CASSQDADGSGNTIYI. CDR3 in DNA: TGCGCCAGCAGCCAAGATGCGGACGGCTCTGGAAACACCATATATATT.

The genes are TRBV27 and TRBJ2-7; D is possibly TRBD1 or TRBD2 (5 bases each). The CDR3 consists of 15 residues. Germline assignment: CDR1 MNHEY and CDR2 SMNVEV (reference sequence). Between the trimmed V and J ends, which lost 3 bases and 0 bases, there was a span of 12 bases. CDR3 amino acids: CASSLRGHSSYEQYF. The DNA for the CDR3 is TGTGCCAGCAGTTTGAGGGGCCACAGCTCCTACGAGCAGTACTTC.